The subject of this entry is one TCR beta chain. Authors' analysis steps: Nucleated cell counts were estimated from reference gene primer amplification. Assay used: immunoSEQ multiplex PCR; TCRdb lists only in-frame clones, some missing. D and trimming come from the DNA, and the V and J calls and clone size come from that table. In the table there are approximately 81,000 clones, approximately 90% of which are singletons. V was pared by 1 base and J by 7 bases, with 11 bases between. This CDR3 is built from 14 residues. The germline V gene has CDR1 SEHNR and CDR2 FQNEAQ (reference sequence). The sample comes from a study of blood T cell repertoires in COVID-19.

This chain joins TRBV7-9 and TRBJ1-5, with D unresolved. This clonotype was sampled from a woman between 45 and 60 years old with acute COVID-19. The sample comprised PBMCs or T cells enriched from blood (not recorded which). Written as DNA, the CDR3 is TGTGCCAGCAGCTTAGACCAAACGGTACAGCCCCAGCATTTT. This translates into CASSLDQTVQPQHF.